Listed below are T cell receptor beta chains from one sample, sequenced in a study of T cell changes during pregnancy in multiple sclerosis. Profiling relied on immunoSEQ multiplex PCR, and the TCRdb table lists in-frame clones only, not all of them. The sample lists around 97,000 clones; 75% to 95% were seen once. Sequences were derived from peripheral blood, sampled in the second trimester of pregnancy. The receptors here all came from a female donor in good health, enrolled as a control in a pregnancy study. The CDR3 runs from the conserved cysteine through the conserved F or W. The D gene is left open where the match is weak. Clone size is not always given. Where it is, it says once, few, many or a class for expanded clones.

CDR3 length	D gene	V gene	J gene	clone size	CDR3 protein	CDR3 DNA
11	-	TRBV6-1	TRBJ1-2	-	CASRGDYGYTF	TGTGCCAGCAGGGGAGACTATGGCTACACCTTC
22	TRBD2	TRBV14	TRBJ2-3	-	CASSQEGGGLAGSGAHRVTQYF	TGTGCCAGCAGCCAAGAGGGCGGGGGACTAGCGGGATCTGGCGCACATCGTGTTACGCAGTATTTT
14	TRBD1	TRBV19	TRBJ1-2	-	CASSRTGTGYGYTF	TGTGCCAGTAGTAGGACAGGGACTGGCTATGGCTACACCTTC
14	-	TRBV4-1	TRBJ1-4	-	CASSQDRGTGKLFF	TGCGCCAGCAGCCAAGATAGGGGGACGGGAAAACTGTTTTTT
15	TRBD1	TRBV5-6	TRBJ2-7	-	CASSLTTGGSYEQYF	TGTGCCAGCAGCCTGACGACAGGGGGGTCTTACGAGCAGTACTTC
13	-	TRBV7-9	TRBJ2-1	-	CASSLRGYNEQFF	TGTGCCAGCAGCTTAAGGGGCTACAATGAGCAGTTCTTC
16	-	TRBV5-1	TRBJ1-3	-	CASSLEGTKSGNTIYF	TGCGCCAGCAGCTTGGAAGGGACAAAGTCTGGAAACACCATATATTTT
14	TRBD1	TRBV9	TRBJ1-2	-	CASSGIGRGLGYTF	TGTGCCAGCAGCGGAATCGGCAGGGGGCTCGGCTACACCTTC
14	TRBD1	TRBV7-6	TRBJ2-2	-	CASSFQQGTGELFF	TGTGCCAGCAGCTTCCAACAGGGGACCGGGGAGCTGTTTTTT
14	-	TRBV28	TRBJ1-5	-	CASSFPGEGQPQHF	TGTGCCAGCAGTTTTCCGGGGGAGGGTCAGCCCCAGCATTTT
13	-	TRBV18	TRBJ1-3	-	CASSSLSGNTIYF	TGTGCCAGCTCAAGCCTCTCTGGAAACACCATATATTTT
15	TRBD2	TRBV10-2	TRBJ2-3	-	CATEATSGWSDTQYF	TGCGCCACCGAGGCGACTAGCGGCTGGTCAGATACGCAGTATTTT
16	-	TRBV5-1	TRBJ2-7	-	CASSLGGGTVSYEQYF	TGCGCCAGCAGCTTGGGGGGCGGGACAGTTTCCTACGAGCAGTACTTC
16	-	TRBV5-1	TRBJ2-3	-	CASSWGDRQRTDTQYF	TGCGCCAGCAGCTGGGGGGATCGACAGCGCACAGATACGCAGTATTTT
16	TRBD2	TRBV18	TRBJ2-7	-	CASSPASGRKAREQYF	TGTGCCAGCTCACCGGCTAGCGGGAGAAAGGCGAGGGAGCAGTACTTC
15	TRBD2	TRBV28	TRBJ2-7	-	CASSQGTTPSYEQYF	TGTGCCAGCAGTCAAGGGACTACTCCATCCTACGAGCAGTACTTC
15	TRBD1	TRBV5-1	TRBJ1-1	-	CASSLSSTGATEAFF	TGCGCCAGCAGCCTCAGCTCAACAGGGGCCACTGAAGCTTTCTTT
14	-	TRBV2	TRBJ2-6	-	CASAWASGANVLTF	TGTGCCAGCGCATGGGCGTCCGGGGCCAACGTCCTGACTTTC
14	TRBD2	TRBV11-2	TRBJ2-7	-	CASAPLGTIVEQYF	TGTGCCAGCGCTCCCTTGGGGACTATAGTCGAGCAGTACTTC
13	-	TRBV6-4	TRBJ2-3	-	CASSERVTDTQYF	TGTGCCAGCAGTGAGAGGGTCACAGATACGCAGTATTTT
15	TRBD1	TRBV12-5	TRBJ2-5	-	CASGTPTGGEGTQYF	TGTGCTAGTGGAACCCCGACAGGGGGAGAGGGGACCCAGTACTTC
17	-	TRBV6-1	TRBJ2-7	-	CASSEGEGGMSSYEQYF	TGTGCCAGCAGTGAAGGCGAGGGGGGGATGAGCTCCTACGAGCAGTACTTC
14	-	TRBV25-1	TRBJ2-7	-	CASSPRKETYEQYF	TGTGCCAGCAGTCCTAGGAAGGAAACCTACGAGCAGTACTTC
12	TRBD2	TRBV28	TRBJ2-1	-	CAGGGSLGEQFF	TGTGCCGGGGGGGGGAGCTTGGGTGAGCAGTTCTTC
17	TRBD2	TRBV4-3	TRBJ2-7	once	CASSQDLELAGGAEQYF	TGCGCCAGCAGCCAAGACTTAGAGTTGGCGGGAGGGGCCGAGCAGTACTTC
15	-	TRBV14	TRBJ2-3	-	CASSPLGRGTDTQYF	TGTGCCAGCAGCCCCCTGGGCAGGGGAACAGATACGCAGTATTTT
15	TRBD1	TRBV4-2	TRBJ2-5	-	CASSQVGTGRETQYF	TGTGCCAGCAGCCAAGTTGGGACAGGGCGAGAGACCCAGTACTTC
12	TRBD1	TRBV15	TRBJ2-1	-	CATRTGSNEQFF	TGTGCCACCCGGACAGGGAGCAATGAGCAGTTCTTC
15	-	TRBV2	TRBJ2-7	-	CASSSDSFSSYEQYF	TGTGCCAGCAGTTCGGACAGCTTCAGCTCCTACGAGCAGTACTTC
15	TRBD1	TRBV2	TRBJ1-4	-	CASSQQGPSNEKLFF	TGTGCCAGCAGTCAACAGGGGCCGAGTAACGAAAAACTGTTTTTT
14	-	TRBV6-5	TRBJ2-7	-	CATLRGPGSYEQYF	TGTGCCACCCTAAGGGGCCCGGGCTCCTACGAGCAGTACTTC
16	TRBD1	TRBV5-4	TRBJ1-4	-	CASSPGTGVPNEKLFF	TGTGCCAGCAGCCCCGGGACAGGGGTTCCTAATGAAAAACTGTTTTTT
15	TRBD1	TRBV6-6	TRBJ1-2	-	CASSPGTGGGYGYTF	TGTGCCAGCAGCCCCGGGACAGGGGGAGGCTATGGCTACACCTTC
17	-	TRBV27	TRBJ2-2	-	CASSLRGGARYTGELFF	TGTGCCAGCAGTTTAAGAGGGGGGGCCAGGTACACCGGGGAGCTGTTTTTT
15	TRBD2	TRBV6-5	TRBJ2-2	-	CASSKRTRGAGELFF	TGTGCCAGCAGTAAGCGGACCCGGGGGGCCGGGGAGCTGTTTTTT
15	TRBD1	TRBV5-1	TRBJ1-1	-	CASSPDGTGDTEAFF	TGCGCCAGCAGCCCTGATGGGACAGGGGATACTGAAGCTTTCTTT
15	TRBD1	TRBV11-3	TRBJ2-1	-	CASSLGGQGWDEQFF	TGTGCCAGCAGCTTAGGGGGACAGGGTTGGGATGAGCAGTTCTTC
11	TRBD1	TRBV6-6	TRBJ1-1	-	CASRTGPEAFF	TGTGCCAGCAGGACAGGGCCTGAAGCTTTCTTT
13	-	TRBV2	TRBJ1-2	-	CASSASGNYGYTF	TGTGCCAGCAGTGCTTCGGGGAACTATGGCTACACCTTC
16	TRBD1	TRBV12-5	TRBJ1-5	-	CASGLGTGNSNQPQHF	TGTGCTAGTGGTTTGGGGACAGGGAATAGCAATCAGCCCCAGCATTTT
15	-	TRBV15	TRBJ2-5	-	CATSRVDRFQETQYF	TGTGCCACCAGCAGAGTTGACAGGTTCCAAGAGACCCAGTACTTC
11	-	TRBV5-1	TRBJ2-7	-	CASSFLYEQYF	TGCGCCAGCAGCTTTCTTTACGAGCAGTACTTC
15	-	TRBV7-9	TRBJ2-6	-	CASSSEFSGANVLTF	TGTGCCAGCAGTTCAGAATTCTCTGGGGCCAACGTCCTGACTTTC
16	TRBD1	TRBV5-8	TRBJ1-5	-	CASSQSRGLSNQPQHF	TGTGCCAGCAGCCAATCGAGGGGGCTCAGCAATCAGCCCCAGCATTTT
14	TRBD2	TRBV27	TRBJ2-3	-	CASSDGTRADTQYF	TGTGCCAGCAGTGACGGGACTAGGGCAGATACGCAGTATTTT
15	-	TRBV7-2	TRBJ2-2	-	CASSFWGPNTGELFF	TGTGCCAGCAGCTTCTGGGGCCCAAACACCGGGGAGCTGTTTTTT
15	TRBD2	TRBV5-1	TRBJ2-7	-	CASSLDGGAFYEQYF	TGCGCCAGCAGCTTGGACGGGGGGGCCTTCTACGAGCAGTACTTC
12	TRBD1	TRBV2	TRBJ1-2	-	CASATGAGGYTF	TGTGCCAGTGCGACAGGGGCTGGTGGCTACACCTTC
18	-	TRBV23-1	TRBJ2-5	-	CASSLLEGRGSGGETQYF	TGCGCCAGCAGCCTACTAGAAGGCAGGGGCTCTGGCGGAGAGACCCAGTACTTC
13	-	TRBV27	TRBJ1-2	-	CASSFGRFYGYTF	TGTGCCAGCAGTTTTGGCAGGTTCTATGGCTACACCTTC
17	-	TRBV7-9	TRBJ2-3	-	CASSHTGGIIFTDTQYF	TGTGCCAGCAGCCACACTGGAGGGATAATATTCACAGATACGCAGTATTTT
18	TRBD1	TRBV7-2	TRBJ1-5	-	CASSPQGQGRMGNQPQHF	TGTGCCAGCAGCCCCCAAGGACAGGGGAGAATGGGCAATCAGCCCCAGCATTTT
13	-	TRBV19	TRBJ2-1	once	CASSARQGNEQFF	TGTGCCAGTAGCGCCAGGCAGGGCAATGAGCAGTTCTTC